This TCR beta chain is from a study of beta chain features in type 1 diabetes. Looked up from germline, CDR1 is SGHKS and CDR2 is YYEKEE (reference sequence). V lost 2 bases to trimming and J lost 1 base; unmatched junction nucleotides: 3. The length of the CDR3 is 15 residues. Expressed TCRB transcripts were sequenced, since all the RNA that had been isolated was reverse transcribed. Clones were read by immunoSEQ multiplex PCR, and TCRdb kept only the in-frame ones, dropping some. This table holds roughly 150,000 clones, 7% to 9.5% found once. A single heparinised blood sample, averaging roughly 0.11 L, was obtained per donor. This clone has only a few counts. Antigen unknown. The study's findings and limits: In type 1 diabetes patients, VDJ junctions had fewer insertions; deletions at these junctions were more frequent. A potential influence of HLA type upon TCRB rearrangement remained unresolved herein. Sequencing the cDNA could make cells with high TCR expression show up more than they should. The study found moderately but significantly shorter TCRB CDR3s in all four CD4+ subsets of Type 1 diabetes patients.

The sequenced sample was central memory CD4+ T cells from blood. The chain is built from TRBV5-5 and TRBJ2-1, with 7 nucleotides matching TRBD2. This TCR came from a young woman with type 1 diabetes. DNA of the CDR3: TGTGCCAGCAGCTTCTCGGGAGGATCCTACAATGAGCAGTTCTTC. It encodes CASSFSGGSYNEQFF.